This TCR beta chain is from a study of blood T cells in healthy people across ages. Using a J-beta primer mix together with a sample-barcoded 5' primer, a second PCR was run for 7 to 11 cycles. TCRdb re-derived calls from the 5' RACE reads in MiXCR, one entry per CDR3 protein. The sample gives over 950,000 distinct CDR3 sequences, around two fifths of which show up once; roughly 14% is in the top ten. The CDR3 spans 14 residues. Germline V gene data show CDR1 as SGHDT and CDR2 as YYEEEE. V lost 4 bases and J 7 bases, leaving 15 bases between the germline ends. Sample: blood. This rearrangement joins TRBV5-6 to TRBJ2-1, with D perhaps TRBD1 or TRBD2 (5 bases each). This clonotype was obtained from a man between 18 and 29 years old in good health. DNA of the CDR3: TGTGCCAGCAGCGGGCCGGGACGGGTAAATGAGCAGTTCTTC. It encodes CASSGPGRVNEQFF.